These T cell receptor beta chains were read from a single sample in a study of CD8+CD57+ T cells in acquired aplastic anemia. TCRdb used MiXCR to reprocess the reads, holding one entry per CDR3 protein. The data contain roughly 420,000 distinct CDR3 sequences, about two thirds of them singletons. Sequenced: sorted CD4+, CD8+, or CD8+CD57+ T cells (not recorded which) from PBMCs. These receptors originate from a human donor in good health, serving as a control. The CDR3 runs from the conserved cysteine through the conserved F or W. D genes are given only for firm matches. Clone size is stated in some rows and not others, as once, few, many or a class when expanded.

TRBJ2-3 | many | NA | TRBV7-2 | CASSSNSGGTDTQYF | TGTGCCAGCAGCTCCAATAGCGGCGGCACAGATACGCAGTATTTT
TRBJ2-5 | NA | TRBD1 | TRBV7-7 | CASSFRGQGRETQYF | TGTGCTAGCAGCTTTCGGGGACAGGGTCGCGAGACCCAGTACTTC
TRBJ1-1 | NA | NA | TRBV10-3 | CAIMRASSATEAFF | TGTGCCATCATGAGGGCCAGCAGTGCCACTGAAGCTTTCTTT
TRBJ1-2 | many | NA | TRBV3-1 | CASSQRGHNYGYTF | TGTGCCAGCAGCCAGCGGGGACATAACTATGGCTACACCTTC
TRBJ2-5 | many | NA | TRBV12-3/TRBV12-4 | CASRLEGVGTQYF | TGTGCCAGCAGACTAGAGGGGGTCGGGACCCAGTACTTC
TRBJ2-6 | NA | TRBD1 | TRBV2 | CASRPGQGAYVLTF | TGTGCCAGCAGACCGGGACAGGGTGCCTACGTCCTGACTTTC
TRBJ1-2 | NA | NA | TRBV10-3 | CAISVAATTGYGYIF | TGTGCCATCAGCGTAGCGGCAACTACTGGCTATGGCTACATCTTC
TRBJ2-7 | NA | NA | TRBV20-1 | CSASGSAEGEYF | TGCAGTGCTAGCGGCAGCGCCGAGGGGGAGTACTTC
TRBJ1-1 | NA | NA | TRBV5-1 | CANSPRYAVFF | TGCGCCAACAGTCCCAGGTACGCAGTATTCTTT
TRBJ2-6 | many | NA | TRBV4-3 | CASSHDRSSGANVLTF | TGCGCCAGCAGCCATGACAGAAGCTCTGGGGCCAACGTCCTGACTTTC
TRBJ1-2 | NA | NA | TRBV7-9 | CATSRPGPGFDYSYTF | TGTGCCACCAGCAGACCGGGACCGGGGTTTGACTATAGCTACACCTTC
TRBJ2-7 | NA | NA | TRBV5-1 | CASRIRLGSAYEQYF | TGCGCCAGCAGGATCCGACTAGGGTCGGCCTACGAGCAGTACTTC
TRBJ1-5 | NA | TRBD1 | TRBV10-3 | CAVGPGTGFSNQPQHF | TGTGCCGTAGGTCCCGGGACAGGGTTTAGCAATCAGCCCCAGCATTTT
TRBJ2-5 | NA | NA | TRBV7-8 | CASSPGNPGRHHGF | TGTGCCAGCAGTCCGGGGAACCCGGGACGGCACCATGGCTTC
TRBJ2-5 | few | NA | TRBV7-7 | CASSPLQETQYF | TGTGCCAGCAGCCCCCTCCAAGAGACCCAGTACTTC
TRBJ1-6 | NA | TRBD1 | TRBV7-2 | CASSQADRGSETFPLHF | TGTGCCAGCAGCCAAGCAGACAGGGGCTCTGAAACTTTCCCCCTCCACTTT
TRBJ2-5 | NA | NA | TRBV2 | CASSRQGYETQYF | TGTGCCAGCAGCCGGCAGGGCTACGAGACCCAGTACTTC
TRBJ1-3 | once | NA | TRBV9 | CASSVSASGNTIYF | TGTGCCAGCAGCGTCTCTGCGTCTGGAAACACCATATATTTT
TRBJ1-6 | few | TRBD1 | TRBV19 | CASSSPGQGVGTLHF | TGTGCCAGTAGTAGCCCCGGACAGGGGGTAGGGACCCTCCACTTT
TRBJ1-5 | NA | NA | TRBV24-1 | CATSLNSNQPQHF | TGTGCCACCAGTCTGAATAGCAATCAGCCCCAGCATTTT
TRBJ1-2 | many | NA | TRBV20-1 | CSAQGGQVGRYGYTF | TGCAGTGCTCAAGGGGGGCAGGTCGGACGCTATGGCTACACCTTC
TRBJ1-1 | NA | NA | TRBV25-1 | CASSEIPYMAGADTEAFF | TGTGCCAGCAGTGAAATCCCGTATATGGCAGGAGCCGACACTGAAGCTTTCTTT
TRBJ2-2 | NA | TRBD1 | TRBV7-3 | CASSFTGGEGTGELFF | TGTGCCAGCAGCTTTACAGGGGGCGAGGGGACCGGGGAGCTGTTTTTT
TRBJ2-5 | once | NA | TRBV20-1 | CSVRTEVTTGQETQYF | TGCAGCGTTCGCACGGAAGTGACCACAGGACAAGAGACCCAGTACTTC
TRBJ1-1 | few | NA | TRBV19 | CASTEVGRTEAFF | TGTGCCAGTACTGAAGTAGGGAGGACTGAAGCTTTCTTT
TRBJ2-7 | NA | TRBD1 | TRBV2 | CASRPGTAPEAQYF | TGTGCCAGCAGGCCCGGGACAGCCCCAGAGGCCCAGTACTTC
TRBJ2-7 | many | NA | TRBV5-6 | CASTPYGDPYEQYF | TGTGCCAGCACGCCATACGGGGACCCCTACGAGCAGTACTTC
TRBJ1-4 | NA | NA | TRBV18 | CASSPGGGVKNEKLFF | TGTGCCAGCTCACCAGGGGGGGGGGTGAAGAATGAAAAACTGTTTTTT
TRBJ2-5 | NA | NA | TRBV7-2 | CASSSQGETQYF | TGTGCCAGCAGCTCCCAAGGGGAAACCCAGTACTTC
TRBJ1-4 | NA | NA | TRBV15 | CATSSVMGATNEKLFF | TGTGCCACCAGCAGTGTGATGGGGGCAACTAATGAAAAACTGTTTTTT
TRBJ1-5 | NA | NA | TRBV9 | CASSHASPSGNTKHF | TGTGCCAGCAGCCACGCTAGCCCCTCTGGAAACACCAAGCATTTT
TRBJ2-3 | once | TRBD1 | TRBV5-1 | CASSFTGDTDGIF | TGCGCCAGCAGCTTTACAGGGGACACTGACGGGATTTTT
TRBJ2-1 | NA | NA | TRBV7-3 | CASSPAGLGGYNGQFF | TGTGCCAGCAGCCCAGCAGGACTAGGGGGGTACAATGGGCAGTTCTTC
TRBJ1-1 | NA | NA | TRBV20-1 | CSVEATGVVEAFF | TGCAGTGTTGAAGCTACCGGGGTTGTCGAAGCTTTCTTT
TRBJ1-6 | few | NA | TRBV9 | CASSSGGSPLHF | TGTGCCAGCAGCAGCGGAGGTTCACCCCTCCACTTT
TRBJ1-6 | NA | NA | TRBV7-4 | CASSLVPGGNSPLHF | TGTGCCAGCAGTTTAGTGCCGGGGGGGAATTCACCCCTCCACTTT
TRBJ1-2 | NA | NA | TRBV7-3 | CASSQTAARGYTF | TGTGCCAGCAGCCAAACGGCTGCGCGGGGCTACACCTTC
TRBJ2-3 | NA | TRBD1 | TRBV20-1 | CSVGTGSAEAQYF | TGCAGTGTAGGGACAGGAAGCGCAGAGGCCCAGTATTTT
TRBJ2-5 | NA | NA | TRBV7-3 | CASSQTSGTETQYF | TGTGCCAGCAGCCAAACCAGCGGAACCGAGACGCAGTACTTC
TRBJ1-2 | few | NA | TRBV7-2 | CASSLDIGIGGYTF | TGTGCCAGCAGCCTAGATATCGGAATTGGTGGCTACACCTTC
TRBJ1-1 | NA | NA | TRBV7-2 | CASSVDSLRPNSPF | TGTGCCAGCAGCGTCGACAGCCTGAGGCCTAATTCACCCTTT
TRBJ2-3 | many | TRBD2 | TRBV19 | CASSIGTSGGAADTQYF | TGTGCCAGTAGTATAGGGACTTCCGGGGGGGCCGCAGATACGCAGTATTTT